The present T cell receptor beta chain was sequenced within a study of T cell changes during pregnancy in multiple sclerosis. The data were produced by immunoSEQ multiplex PCR, yet TCRdb's version contains in-frame clones alone and is incomplete. The table includes tens of thousands of clones, around 92% detected once. This CDR3 is 14 amino acids long. CDR1 and CDR2 (germline): SGHTA, FQGNSA. Trimming took 7 bases from V and 7 from J; bases not matched to a gene: 9. This specimen consisted of CD4+ T cells from peripheral blood mononuclear cells, obtained after pregnancy. The receptor was derived from a female donor in good health, enrolled as a control in a pregnancy study. The gene calls are TRBV7-2 and TRBJ2-1; 8 bases map to TRBD2. The CDR3 loop is CASTSPGGRNEQFF. In nucleotides, the CDR3 is TGTGCCAGCACCTCCCCGGGGGGGCGGAATGAGCAGTTCTTC.